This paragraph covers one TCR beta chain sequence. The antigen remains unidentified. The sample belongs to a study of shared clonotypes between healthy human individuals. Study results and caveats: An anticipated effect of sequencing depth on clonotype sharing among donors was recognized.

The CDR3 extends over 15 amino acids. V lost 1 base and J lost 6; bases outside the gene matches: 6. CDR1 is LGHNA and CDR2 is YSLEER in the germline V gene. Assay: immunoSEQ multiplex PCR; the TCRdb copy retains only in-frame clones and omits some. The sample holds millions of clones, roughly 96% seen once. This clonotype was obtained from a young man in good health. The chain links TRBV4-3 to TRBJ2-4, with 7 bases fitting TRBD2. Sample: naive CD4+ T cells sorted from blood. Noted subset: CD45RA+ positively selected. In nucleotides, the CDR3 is TGCGCCAGCAGCCAAGTAAGCGGGACGGGAAACATTCAGTACTTC. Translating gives CASSQVSGTGNIQYF.